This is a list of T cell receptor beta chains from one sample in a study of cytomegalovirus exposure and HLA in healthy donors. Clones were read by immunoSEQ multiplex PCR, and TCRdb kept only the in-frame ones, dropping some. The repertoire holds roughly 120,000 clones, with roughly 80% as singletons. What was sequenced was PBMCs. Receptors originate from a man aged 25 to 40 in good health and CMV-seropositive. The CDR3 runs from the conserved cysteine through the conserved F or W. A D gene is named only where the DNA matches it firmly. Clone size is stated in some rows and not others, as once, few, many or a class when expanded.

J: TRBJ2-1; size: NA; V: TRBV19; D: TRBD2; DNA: TGTGCCAGTAGCGGTGGCGGGACTAGTATGGGTGAGCAGTTCTTC; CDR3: CASSGGGTSMGEQFF
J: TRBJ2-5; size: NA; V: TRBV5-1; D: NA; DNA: TGCGCCAGCAGCTTGGGACAGAGAGAGACCCAGTACTTC; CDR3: CASSLGQRETQYF
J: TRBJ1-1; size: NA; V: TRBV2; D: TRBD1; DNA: TGTGCCATGGGAAGGGACAGGGTCTTATGGAACACTGAAGCTTTCTTT; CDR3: CAMGRDRVLWNTEAFF
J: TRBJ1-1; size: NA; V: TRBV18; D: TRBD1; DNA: TGTGCCAGCTCTCTCACGTCGACAGGGATCGCTGAAGCTTTCTTT; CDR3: CASSLTSTGIAEAFF
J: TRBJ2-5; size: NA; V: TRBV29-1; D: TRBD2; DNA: TGCAGCGTTGATATAACTAGCGGGAGGGCTTGGGCACAAGAGACCCAGTACTTC; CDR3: CSVDITSGRAWAQETQYF
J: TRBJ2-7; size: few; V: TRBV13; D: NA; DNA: TGTGCCAGCAGCCCACCCTCGGGGGAGCAGTACTTC; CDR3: CASSPPSGEQYF
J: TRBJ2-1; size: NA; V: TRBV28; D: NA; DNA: TGTGCCAGCAGTTTGGCTAGGCCCAATGAGCAGTTCTTC; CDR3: CASSLARPNEQFF
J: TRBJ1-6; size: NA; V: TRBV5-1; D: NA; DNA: TGCGCCAGCAGCTTGCAGCAACAGAATTCACCCCTCCACTTT; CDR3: CASSLQQQNSPLHF
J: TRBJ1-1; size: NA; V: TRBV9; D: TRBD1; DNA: TGTGCCAGCAGCGTAGGGACAGGAGACACTGAAGCTTTCTTT; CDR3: CASSVGTGDTEAFF
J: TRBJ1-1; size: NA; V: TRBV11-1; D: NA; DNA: TGTGCCAGCAGCCCGAAGAACCTCCAGGGAACTGAAGCTTTCTTT; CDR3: CASSPKNLQGTEAFF
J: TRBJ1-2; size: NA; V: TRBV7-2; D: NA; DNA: TGTGCCAGCAGCTTAACAGCGGAGGCATATGGCTACACCTTC; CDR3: CASSLTAEAYGYTF
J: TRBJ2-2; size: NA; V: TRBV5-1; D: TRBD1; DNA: TGCGCCAGCAGCTTGACAGGGGGGAACACCGGGGAGCTGTTTTTT; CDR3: CASSLTGGNTGELFF
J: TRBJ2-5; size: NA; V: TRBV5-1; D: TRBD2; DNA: TGCGCCAGCAGCTTCTCGGGGGGGCGTGAGACCCAGTACTTC; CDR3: CASSFSGGRETQYF
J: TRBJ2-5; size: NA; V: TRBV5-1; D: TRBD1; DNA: TGCGCCAGCAGCTTGGGGTACAGGGGCCAAGAGACCCAGTACTTC; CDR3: CASSLGYRGQETQYF
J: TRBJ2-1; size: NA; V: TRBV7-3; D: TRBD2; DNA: TGTGCCAGCAGCTTAACGAAGCGGGGGGAGCAGTTCTTC; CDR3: CASSLTKRGEQFF
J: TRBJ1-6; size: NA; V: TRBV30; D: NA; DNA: TGTGCCTGGAGCATACCCGGACACGCCAGGGGTTCACCCCTCCACTTT; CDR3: CAWSIPGHARGSPLHF
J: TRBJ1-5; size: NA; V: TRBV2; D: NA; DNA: TGTGCCAGCAGCCAAGACAGATATCAGCCCCAGCATTTT; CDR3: CASSQDRYQPQHF
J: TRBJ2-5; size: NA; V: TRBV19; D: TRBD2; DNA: TGTGCCAGTAGTATAGACCATCTAGCGGGAGGGCCAGAGACCCAGTACTTC; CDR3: CASSIDHLAGGPETQYF
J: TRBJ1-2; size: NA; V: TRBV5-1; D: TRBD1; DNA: TGCGCCAGCAGCCCTGCCCCGACAGGGCCTTTGGCCTATGGCTACACCTTC; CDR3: CASSPAPTGPLAYGYTF
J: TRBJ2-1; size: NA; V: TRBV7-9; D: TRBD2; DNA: TGTGCCAGCAGCCTACTAGCGGGGATCAACAATGAGCAGTTCTTC; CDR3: CASSLLAGINNEQFF
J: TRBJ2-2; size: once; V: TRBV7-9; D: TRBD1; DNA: TGTGCCAGCAGCGCCCTAGGGACAGGGGGAGACACCGGGGAGCTGTTTTTT; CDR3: CASSALGTGGDTGELFF
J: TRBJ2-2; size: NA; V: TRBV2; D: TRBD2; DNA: TGTGCCAGCAGTGAAGCTTTCTTTAGTCTAGCGGGTAACACCGGGGAGCTGTTTTTT; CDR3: CASSEAFFSLAGNTGELFF
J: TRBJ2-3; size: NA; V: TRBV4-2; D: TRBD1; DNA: TGTGCCAGCAGCGCAGGGGGAAATATCATTGGGGGAGATACGCAGTATTTT; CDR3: CASSAGGNIIGGDTQYF
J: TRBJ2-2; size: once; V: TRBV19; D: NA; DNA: TGTGCCAGCGGGGTGGGAAACACCGGGGAGCTGTTTTTT; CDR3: CASGVGNTGELFF
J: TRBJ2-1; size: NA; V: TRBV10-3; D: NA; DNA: TGTGCCATCACCGCCGACCAGGGGAACAATGAGCAGTTCTTC; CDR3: CAITADQGNNEQFF
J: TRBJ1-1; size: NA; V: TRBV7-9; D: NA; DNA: TGTGCCAGCAGCAGCTACAGGGATCAGGGCACTGAAGCTTTCTTT; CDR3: CASSSYRDQGTEAFF
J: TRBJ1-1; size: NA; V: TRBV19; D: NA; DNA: TGTGCCAGTACTTTACTTCCACAGGGGAACACTGAAGCTTTCTTT; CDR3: CASTLLPQGNTEAFF
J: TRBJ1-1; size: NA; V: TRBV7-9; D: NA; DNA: TGTGCCAGCAGCTTTCGTGGGGCGTACACTGAAGCTTTCTTT; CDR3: CASSFRGAYTEAFF
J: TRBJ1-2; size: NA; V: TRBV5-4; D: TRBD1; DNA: TGTGCCAGCAGTCAGGACAGGGCGGACTATGGCTACACCTTC; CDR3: CASSQDRADYGYTF
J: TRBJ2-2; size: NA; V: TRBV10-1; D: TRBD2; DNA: TGCGCCAGCGGAAAGATAGCGGGAGAGGCCGGGGAGCTGTTTTTT; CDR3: CASGKIAGEAGELFF
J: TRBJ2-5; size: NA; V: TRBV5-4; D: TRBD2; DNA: TGTGCCAGCAGCCCGGGACTAGCGGGAGTGGTAGAGACCCAGTACTTC; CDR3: CASSPGLAGVVETQYF
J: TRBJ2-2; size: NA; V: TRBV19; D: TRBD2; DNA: TGTGCCAGTAGTATATTTATTTGGGGGACTAGTTGGACCGGGGAGCTGTTTTTT; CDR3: CASSIFIWGTSWTGELFF
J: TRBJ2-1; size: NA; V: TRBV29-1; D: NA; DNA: TGCAGCGTTGAAACCCCCGGTGCTGAGCAGTTCTTC; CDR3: CSVETPGAEQFF
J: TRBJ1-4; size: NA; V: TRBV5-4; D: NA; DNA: TGTGCCAGCAGGGAAGAAGGCAGGGGAAAACTGTTTTTT; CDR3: CASREEGRGKLFF
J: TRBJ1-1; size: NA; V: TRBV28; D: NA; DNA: TGTGCCAGCAGTTCCGGGGTTAGAGGAGCAAACACTGAAGCTTTCTTT; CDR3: CASSSGVRGANTEAFF
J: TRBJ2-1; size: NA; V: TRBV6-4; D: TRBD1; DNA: TGTGCCAGCCAAGCCGGGACAGGGTACGGTGAGCAGTTCTTC; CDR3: CASQAGTGYGEQFF
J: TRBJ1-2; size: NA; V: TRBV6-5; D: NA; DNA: TGTGCCAGCAGTTACCTGACGGGAGCGGGCTACACCTTC; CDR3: CASSYLTGAGYTF
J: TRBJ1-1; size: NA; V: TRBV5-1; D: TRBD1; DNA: TGCGCCAGCAGCTTTGGACAGGGAAGGAGGACTGAAGCTTTCTTT; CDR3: CASSFGQGRRTEAFF
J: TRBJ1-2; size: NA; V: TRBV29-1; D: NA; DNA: TGCAGCGCACAGGAAAACTATGGCTACACCTTC; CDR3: CSAQENYGYTF
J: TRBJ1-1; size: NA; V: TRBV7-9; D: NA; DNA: TGTGCCAGCAGCTTGAGGGGAGGGCCCAGTGAAGCTTTCTTT; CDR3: CASSLRGGPSEAFF
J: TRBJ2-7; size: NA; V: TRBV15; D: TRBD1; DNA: TGTGCCACCAGCAGGATCAGAGGGACAGTATATGGGTACGAGCAGTACTTC; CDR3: CATSRIRGTVYGYEQYF
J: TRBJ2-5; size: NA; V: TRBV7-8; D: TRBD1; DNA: TGTGCCAGCAGCTTAGGAGGTATCAGGGGGCGAAAGGAGACCCAGTACTTC; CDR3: CASSLGGIRGRKETQYF
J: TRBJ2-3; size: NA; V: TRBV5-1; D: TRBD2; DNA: TGCGCCAGCAGCTTTCCTAGCGGGGGGGCCGGGGATACGCAGTATTTT; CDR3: CASSFPSGGAGDTQYF
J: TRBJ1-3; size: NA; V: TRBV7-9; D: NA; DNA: TGTGCCAGCAGCTTAGGGGGGGTATGGGCGAGACGCTCTGGAAACACCATATATTTT; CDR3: CASSLGGVWARRSGNTIYF
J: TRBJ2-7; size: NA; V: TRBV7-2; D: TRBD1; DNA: TGTGCCAGCAGCTTAACGATGACAGGGATAAGCGAGCAGTACTTC; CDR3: CASSLTMTGISEQYF
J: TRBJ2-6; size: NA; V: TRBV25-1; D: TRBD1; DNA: TGTGCCAGCAGTGAGACAGGGTTGTATGGGGCCAACGTCCTGACTTTC; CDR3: CASSETGLYGANVLTF
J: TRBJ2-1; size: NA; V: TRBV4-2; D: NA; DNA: TGTGCCAGCAGCCAAGATCAGGGCCGAAGCTCCTACAATGAGCAGTTCTTC; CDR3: CASSQDQGRSSYNEQFF
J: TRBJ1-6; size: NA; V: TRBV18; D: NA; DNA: TGTGCCAGCTCACAAGGGGGTAAGGATTCACCCCTCCACTTT; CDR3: CASSQGGKDSPLHF
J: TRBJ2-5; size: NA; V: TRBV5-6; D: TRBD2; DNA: TGTGCCAGCAGCTTCAACGGGAGGGCCGGAGAGACCCAGTACTTC; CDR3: CASSFNGRAGETQYF
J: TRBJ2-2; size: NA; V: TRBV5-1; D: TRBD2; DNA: TGCGCCAGCAGCTTGACTAGCGGGAGGACAATCGGCACCGGGGAGCTGTTTTTT; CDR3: CASSLTSGRTIGTGELFF
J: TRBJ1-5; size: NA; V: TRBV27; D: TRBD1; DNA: TGTGCCAGCAGTGCTGGACAGGGGGGGGGCAATCAGCCCCAGCATTTT; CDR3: CASSAGQGGGNQPQHF
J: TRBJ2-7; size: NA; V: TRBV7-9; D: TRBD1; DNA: TGTGCCAGCAGGCGGACAGGGGGCGCGGTCTACGAGCAGTACTTC; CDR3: CASRRTGGAVYEQYF
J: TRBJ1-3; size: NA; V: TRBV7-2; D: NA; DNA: TGTGCCAGCAGCCAACAGGGAAACACCATATATTTT; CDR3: CASSQQGNTIYF
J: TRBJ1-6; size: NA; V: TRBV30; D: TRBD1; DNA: TGTGCCTGGAGTGTATCAGGGGGCTCCTATAATTCACCCCTCCACTTT; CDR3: CAWSVSGGSYNSPLHF
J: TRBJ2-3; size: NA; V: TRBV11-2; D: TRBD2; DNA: TGTGCCAGCAGCCCCCGGGTTAGCGGGAGGTCGGATACGCAGTATTTT; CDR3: CASSPRVSGRSDTQYF
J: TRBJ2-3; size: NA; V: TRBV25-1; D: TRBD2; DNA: TGTGCCAGCAGTGAAATGGCTAGCGGGTCAAGCACAGATGCGCAGTATTTT; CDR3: CASSEMASGSSTDAQYF
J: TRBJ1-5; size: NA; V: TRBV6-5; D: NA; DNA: TGTGCCAGCAGCAGGGAAGGCAATCAGCCCCAGCATTTT; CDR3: CASSREGNQPQHF
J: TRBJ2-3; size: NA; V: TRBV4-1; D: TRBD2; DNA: TGCGCCAGCAGCCTTAGCGGGGGGGCCGAGAGGACAGATACGCAGTATTTT; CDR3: CASSLSGGAERTDTQYF
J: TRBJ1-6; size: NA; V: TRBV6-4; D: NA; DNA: TGTGCCAGCAGTCAGGGTATGGGGTCACCCCTCCACTTT; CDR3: CASSQGMGSPLHF